The rows below give T cell receptor beta chains drawn from one sample of a study of T-cell reconstitution after alpha-beta-depleted transplantation in children. TCRdb re-called the PCR reads with MiXCR, one entry per CDR3 protein. The sample lists roughly 790,000 distinct CDR3 sequences, 15% to 20% seen once, with approximately 5% in the top ten. Sample: PBMCs, mostly from graft donor cells, taken 360 days after TCRalphabeta/CD19-depleted stem cell transplant. These receptors all stem from a male patient younger than 18 who had a stem cell transplant for acute lymphoblastic leukemia, so the T cells may come from the graft donor. Both conserved end residues are part of each CDR3. The order of the fields is V gene, clone size, D gene, J gene, CDR3 length, CDR3 protein, CDR3 DNA. A D gene is named only where the DNA matches it firmly. Clone size appears in some rows only: once, few, many, or a class for an expanded clone.

v_gene: TRBV29-1
abundance: few
d_gene: TRBD1
j_gene: TRBJ1-2
len: 14
CDR3aa: CSATKQGAGYGYTF
CDR3nt: TGCAGCGCCACCAAACAGGGGGCAGGCTATGGCTACACCTTC

v_gene: TRBV20-1
abundance: -
d_gene: TRBD2
j_gene: TRBJ2-2
len: 12
CDR3aa: CSAKAGAGELFF
CDR3nt: TGCAGTGCTAAGGCGGGGGCCGGGGAGCTGTTTTTT

v_gene: TRBV7-2
abundance: -
d_gene: -
j_gene: TRBJ1-2
len: 14
CDR3aa: CASSSLGVGYGYTF
CDR3nt: TGTGCCAGCAGCTCCTTGGGGGTAGGCTATGGCTACACCTTC

v_gene: TRBV5-5
abundance: -
d_gene: -
j_gene: TRBJ1-5
len: 17
CDR3aa: CASSLFPKGESNQPQHF
CDR3nt: TGTGCCAGCAGCTTATTCCCGAAAGGGGAGAGCAATCAGCCCCAGCATTTT

v_gene: TRBV7-3
abundance: few
d_gene: -
j_gene: TRBJ2-1
len: 17
CDR3aa: CASSLTEMVGARNEQFF
CDR3nt: TGTGCCAGCAGCTTAACAGAAATGGTGGGAGCAAGGAATGAGCAGTTCTTC

v_gene: TRBV10-1
abundance: many
d_gene: TRBD1
j_gene: TRBJ2-7
len: 12
CDR3aa: CASSRTGLEQYF
CDR3nt: TGCGCCAGCAGCCGGACAGGGCTCGAGCAGTACTTC

v_gene: TRBV9
abundance: -
d_gene: -
j_gene: TRBJ1-6
len: 13
CDR3aa: CASSPEGTSPLHF
CDR3nt: TGTGCCAGCAGCCCCGAAGGAACTTCACCCCTCCACTTT

v_gene: TRBV5-1
abundance: -
d_gene: TRBD1
j_gene: TRBJ2-7
len: 14
CDR3aa: CASSPGQGTHEQYF
CDR3nt: TGCGCCAGCAGCCCGGGACAGGGCACCCACGAGCAGTACTTC

v_gene: TRBV10-2
abundance: few
d_gene: -
j_gene: TRBJ2-1
len: 19
CDR3aa: CASRWGTGISLSFYNEQFF
CDR3nt: TGCGCCAGCAGGTGGGGAACAGGGATCAGTCTATCTTTCTACAATGAGCAGTTCTTC

v_gene: TRBV12-3/TRBV12-4
abundance: few
d_gene: TRBD2
j_gene: TRBJ2-7
len: 14
CDR3aa: CASSFLAGVGEQYF
CDR3nt: TGTGCCAGCAGTTTTCTGGCGGGAGTGGGGGAGCAGTACTTC

v_gene: TRBV5-1
abundance: few
d_gene: -
j_gene: TRBJ1-4
len: 18
CDR3aa: CASSHVRPSRGNLEKLFF
CDR3nt: TGCGCCAGCAGCCACGTCCGGCCCTCGAGGGGGAATCTTGAAAAACTGTTTTTT

v_gene: TRBV11-2
abundance: -
d_gene: -
j_gene: TRBJ2-3
len: 13
CDR3aa: CASSLYSGATQYF
CDR3nt: TGTGCCAGCAGCTTATATTCGGGGGCTACGCAGTATTTT

v_gene: TRBV5-1
abundance: few
d_gene: -
j_gene: TRBJ2-1
len: 14
CDR3aa: CASSFNRVGNEQFF
CDR3nt: TGCGCCAGCAGCTTTAACAGGGTGGGGAATGAGCAGTTCTTC

v_gene: TRBV20-1
abundance: -
d_gene: TRBD1
j_gene: TRBJ1-2
len: 13
CDR3aa: CSASFQTGYGYTF
CDR3nt: TGCAGTGCTAGCTTCCAGACAGGGTATGGCTACACCTTC

v_gene: TRBV7-9
abundance: -
d_gene: -
j_gene: TRBJ2-3
len: 13
CDR3aa: CASSFTPAVTQYF
CDR3nt: TGTGCCAGCAGCTTTACGCCCGCGGTGACGCAGTATTTT

v_gene: TRBV5-1
abundance: -
d_gene: TRBD1
j_gene: TRBJ2-1
len: 16
CDR3aa: CASSFQGQGPYNEQFF
CDR3nt: TGCGCCAGCAGCTTCCAAGGACAGGGTCCCTACAATGAGCAGTTCTTC

v_gene: TRBV7-9
abundance: -
d_gene: TRBD1
j_gene: TRBJ2-7
len: 15
CDR3aa: CASSSGTGDSYEQYF
CDR3nt: TGTGCCAGCAGTTCCGGGACAGGGGATTCCTACGAGCAGTACTTC

v_gene: TRBV20-1
abundance: many
d_gene: TRBD2
j_gene: TRBJ2-3
len: 15
CDR3aa: CSAPFSSGSSDTQYF
CDR3nt: TGCAGTGCTCCATTCTCTAGCGGGAGTTCAGATACGCAGTATTTT

v_gene: TRBV5-1
abundance: few
d_gene: TRBD1
j_gene: TRBJ2-3
len: 15
CDR3aa: CASSSLGQPTDTQYF
CDR3nt: TGCGCCAGCAGCTCCCTGGGACAGCCCACAGATACGCAGTATTTT

v_gene: TRBV5-1
abundance: -
d_gene: -
j_gene: TRBJ2-7
len: 16
CDR3aa: CASSFEGGLSRYEQYF
CDR3nt: TGCGCCAGCAGCTTCGAGGGGGGATTAAGTAGGTACGAGCAGTACTTC

v_gene: TRBV2
abundance: -
d_gene: -
j_gene: TRBJ1-3
len: 15
CDR3aa: CASSEDRSSGNTIYF
CDR3nt: TGTGCCAGCAGTGAGGACCGGAGCTCTGGAAACACCATATATTTT

v_gene: TRBV11-2
abundance: many
d_gene: TRBD1
j_gene: TRBJ2-1
len: 18
CDR3aa: CASSTGQGLHIRYNEQFF
CDR3nt: TGTGCCAGCAGCACCGGACAGGGTCTTCACATAAGGTACAATGAGCAGTTCTTC

v_gene: TRBV20-1
abundance: many
d_gene: TRBD2
j_gene: TRBJ2-3
len: 15
CDR3aa: CSARTSGRGPDTQYF
CDR3nt: TGCAGTGCTAGGACTAGCGGGAGGGGTCCAGATACGCAGTATTTT

v_gene: TRBV5-1
abundance: -
d_gene: TRBD1
j_gene: TRBJ2-5
len: 16
CDR3aa: CASSLDGTGGWETQYF
CDR3nt: TGCGCCAGCAGCTTGGATGGGACAGGGGGCTGGGAGACCCAGTACTTC

v_gene: TRBV7-9
abundance: -
d_gene: TRBD2
j_gene: TRBJ2-7
len: 14
CDR3aa: CASQTSGLSYEQYF
CDR3nt: TGTGCCAGCCAGACTAGCGGGTTGTCCTACGAGCAGTACTTC

v_gene: TRBV4-2
abundance: few
d_gene: TRBD2
j_gene: TRBJ2-2
len: 16
CDR3aa: CASSQAGTSGTGELFF
CDR3nt: TGTGCCAGCAGCCAGGCCGGGACTAGCGGGACCGGGGAGCTGTTTTTT

v_gene: TRBV7-9
abundance: few
d_gene: -
j_gene: TRBJ2-1
len: 16
CDR3aa: CASSLAGGVVFNEQFF
CDR3nt: TGTGCCAGCAGCTTAGCAGGAGGGGTGGTCTTCAATGAGCAGTTCTTC

v_gene: TRBV7-9
abundance: -
d_gene: TRBD1
j_gene: TRBJ1-2
len: 15
CDR3aa: CASSLGQGTNYGYTF
CDR3nt: TGTGCCAGCAGCTTGGGACAGGGGACTAACTATGGCTACACCTTC

v_gene: TRBV29-1
abundance: -
d_gene: TRBD2
j_gene: TRBJ2-1
len: 15
CDR3aa: CSVARTSGRYNEQFF
CDR3nt: TGCAGCGTTGCCCGGACTAGCGGGAGATACAATGAGCAGTTCTTC

v_gene: TRBV5-1
abundance: few
d_gene: TRBD2
j_gene: TRBJ2-1
len: 18
CDR3aa: CASSLAYREGLGDNEQFF
CDR3nt: TGCGCCAGCAGCTTGGCGTATCGGGAGGGACTGGGCGACAATGAGCAGTTCTTC

v_gene: TRBV12-3/TRBV12-4
abundance: -
d_gene: TRBD2
j_gene: TRBJ2-7
len: 21
CDR3aa: CASSLFHTGTSGRAYLYEQYF
CDR3nt: TGTGCCAGCAGTTTATTCCATACCGGGACTAGCGGGAGGGCCTATCTTTACGAGCAGTACTTC

v_gene: TRBV5-1
abundance: -
d_gene: TRBD2
j_gene: TRBJ2-5
len: 17
CDR3aa: CASSLSWTSGRADPPYF
CDR3nt: TGCGCCAGCAGCTTGAGTTGGACTAGCGGGAGGGCCGATCCCCCCTACTTC

v_gene: TRBV20-1
abundance: few
d_gene: TRBD1
j_gene: TRBJ2-2
len: 14
CDR3aa: CSAQTGPNTGELFF
CDR3nt: TGCAGTGCTCAGACAGGGCCGAACACCGGGGAGCTGTTTTTT

v_gene: TRBV4-2
abundance: few
d_gene: TRBD1
j_gene: TRBJ2-7
len: 16
CDR3aa: CASSQVTGDPGDEQYF
CDR3nt: TGTGCCAGCAGCCAAGTCACAGGGGACCCGGGCGACGAGCAGTACTTC

v_gene: TRBV7-8
abundance: -
d_gene: -
j_gene: TRBJ2-1
len: 13
CDR3aa: CASSLTDNNEQFF
CDR3nt: TGTGCCAGCAGCTTAACGGATAACAATGAGCAGTTCTTC

v_gene: TRBV30
abundance: -
d_gene: -
j_gene: TRBJ2-1
len: 12
CDR3aa: CAWSQIWNEQFF
CDR3nt: TGTGCCTGGTCACAGATCTGGAATGAGCAGTTCTTC

v_gene: TRBV7-3
abundance: -
d_gene: TRBD2
j_gene: TRBJ2-1
len: 16
CDR3aa: CASSLMGGWEYNEQFF
CDR3nt: TGTGCCAGCAGCTTAATGGGGGGGTGGGAATACAATGAGCAGTTCTTC

v_gene: TRBV30
abundance: -
d_gene: TRBD2
j_gene: TRBJ2-1
len: 17
CDR3aa: CAWRYHRGLAGGTEQFF
CDR3nt: TGTGCCTGGAGGTATCACAGGGGACTAGCGGGAGGAACTGAGCAGTTCTTC

v_gene: TRBV27
abundance: -
d_gene: -
j_gene: TRBJ2-1
len: 17
CDR3aa: CASSRSGGPYSYNEQFF
CDR3nt: TGTGCCAGCAGTCGTTCGGGCGGACCGTACTCCTACAATGAGCAGTTCTTC